The 27 T cell receptor beta chains presented below share a single source sample, sequenced in a study of cytomegalovirus exposure and HLA in healthy donors. Amplification used 60 Vbeta primers and 13 Jbeta primers. Only in-frame clones appear in the TCRdb table, and some are missing; sequencing was by immunoSEQ multiplex PCR. The sample records some 160,000 clones, around 77% being singletons. Material for sequencing was PBMCs. These receptors were collected from a man in his fifties or sixties in good health and CMV-seronegative.

CDR3: CASSGGVHNEQFF. The CDR3 nucleotides are TGTGCCAGCAGTGGGGGAGTACACAATGAGCAGTTCTTC. The chain uses TRBV2 and TRBJ2-1; possibly TRBD2 for D (5 bases). The V gene lost 4 bases and the J gene lost 5 bases, with 9 bases spanning the gap. From germline, CDR1 is SNHLY and CDR2 FYNNEI. CDR3 length: 13 residues.

The CDR3, as DNA: TGTGCCAGCAGCTTCAGGGACACTGAAGCTTTCTTT. It codes for CASSFRDTEAFF. The chain is built from TRBV11-1 and TRBJ1-1; D perhaps matches TRBD1 (5 bases). CDR1 and CDR2 from the germline V gene are SGHAT and FQDESV (reference sequence). CDR3 length equals 12 residues. With 3 bases removed from V and 3 bases from J, the gap between germline ends came to 5 bases.

This clone showed up just once. One junction end disagrees with the germline gene, perhaps due to a read error. In DNA, the CDR3 is TGTGCCAGCAGTCTATCCCCACAATTGACTAGAACCTCAGATACGCAGTATTTT. Translated, it gives CASSLSPQLTRTSDTQYF. V is TRBV27 and J is TRBJ2-3; possible D gene TRBD2, 6 bases. Germline CDR1 MNHEY, CDR2 SMNVEV (reference sequence). The CDR3 totals 18 residues.

The genes are TRBV7-9 and TRBJ2-7, with TRBD1 as a possible D gene (6 bases). Germline V gene lookup returns CDR1 SEHNR and CDR2 FQNEAQ (reference sequence). Trimming stripped 2 bases from V and 5 bases from J, with 16 bases between. The CDR3 spans 15 residues. CDR3 residues: CASSLSDRKYNEQYF. CDR3 coding DNA: TGTGCCAGCAGCTTAAGCGACAGGAAGTACAACGAGCAGTACTTC.

The chain has TRBV9 and TRBJ1-2; no clear D gene. Germline values: CDR1 SGDLS, CDR2 YYNGEE. The CDR3 is made up of 12 amino acids. V was trimmed by 3 bases and J by 7 bases, leaving 10 bases between them. In nucleotides, the CDR3 is TGTGCCAGCAGCGGCCGGGGATCTGGCTACACCTTC. The encoded protein is CASSGRGSGYTF.

V is TRBV18 and J is TRBJ2-1; TRBD1 aligns across 11 bases. Germline-derived CDR1 and CDR2 are KGHSH and LQKENI. The ends lost 6 bases at V and 3 bases at J; junction bases unmatched: 4. CDR3 length: 15 residues. DNA for the CDR3: TGTGCCAGCTCCCGGACAGGGGGCGTCTACAATGAGCAGTTCTTC. Protein sequence: CASSRTGGVYNEQFF. Full variable domain (rest looked up from reference TRBV18 and TRBJ2-1): NAGVMQNPRHLVRRRGQEARLRCSPMKGHSHVYWYRQLPEEGLKFMVYLQKENIIDESGMPKERFSAEFPKEGPSILRIQQVVRGDSAAYFCASSRTGGVYNEQFFGPGTRLTVL.

The chain recombines TRBV7-2 with TRBJ1-1; D remains unclear. Germline V gene data show CDR1 as SGHTA and CDR2 as FQGNSA. Trimming took 3 bases from V and 5 from J, leaving 7 bases between them. This CDR3 comprises 12 residues. CDR3 DNA sequence: TGTGCCAGCAGCTTGGGCAGGACTGAAGCTTTCTTT. It specifies CASSLGRTEAFF.

This clone was detected once. V and J are TRBV14 and TRBJ2-3; weak D call: TRBD2 (7 bases). There are 17 residues in the CDR3. V lost 0 bases to trimming and J lost 9 bases, with 22 bases between them. Germline CDR1 reads SGHDN; CDR2 reads FVKESK. CDR3 in amino acids: CASSQEVPAGLRGTQYF. CDR3 DNA sequence: TGTGCCAGCAGCCAAGAAGTTCCAGCGGGGCTTAGGGGGACGCAGTATTTT. Together with reference TRBV14 and TRBJ2-3, the CDR3 gives the full variable domain: EAGVTQFPSHSVIEKGQTVTLRCDPISGHDNLYWYRRVMGKEIKFLLHFVKESKQDESGMPNNRFLAERTGGTYSTLKVQPAELEDSGVYFCASSQEVPAGLRGTQYFGPGTRLTVL.

This chain connects TRBV7-9 to TRBJ1-1; D not certain. The CDR3 loop spans 14 amino acids. Germline CDR1 SEHNR, CDR2 FQNEAQ (reference sequence). V was cut by 2 bases and J by 6 bases, with 13 bases left in between. The CDR3 DNA reads TGTGCCAGCAGCTTATCAGGAGGGCTCCCTGAAGCTTTCTTT. Translation: CASSLSGGLPEAFF.

The rearrangement uses TRBV19 and TRBJ1-2; a weak D match, TRBD1 (5 bases). Germline CDR1 reads LNHDA; CDR2 reads SQIVND (reference sequence). The CDR3 loop spans 16 amino acids. The V end was cut by 4 bases, the J end by 3 bases, with 18 bases between. The DNA for the CDR3 is TGTGCCAGTAGTACCTATGACAGAGGACCTCACTATGGCTACACCTTC. The encoded protein is CASSTYDRGPHYGYTF.

The chain is built from TRBV7-8 and TRBJ2-1, with TRBD2 identical over 12 bases. J gave up 9 bases and V 5 bases, and 11 bases lay outside the gene matches. The CDR3 spans 16 residues. The germline CDR1 and CDR2 sequences are SGHVS and FQNEAQ. CDR3 sequence: CASSETFTSGRFEQFF. CDR3 sequence (DNA): TGTGCCAGCAGCGAAACCTTCACTAGCGGGAGGTTTGAGCAGTTCTTC. The complete variable domain, with remaining parts taken from reference TRBV7-8 and TRBJ2-1, reads GAGVSQSPRYKVAKRGQDVALRCDPISGHVSLFWYQQALGQGPEFLTYFQNEAQLDKSGLPSDRFFAERPEGSVSTLKIQRTQQEDSAVYLCASSETFTSGRFEQFFGPGTRLTVL.

The chain uses TRBV2 and TRBJ1-2, with D possibly matching TRBD1 (5 bases). The ends were cut back, 2 bases at V and 5 bases at J, with 18 bases in the middle. CDR1 and CDR2 from the germline V gene are SNHLY and FYNNEI. The CDR3 is made up of 16 amino acids. CDR3 DNA sequence: TGTGCCAGCAGTGAAAGGTCAGGGTTCGTGCGTTATGGCTACACCTTC. It is translated as CASSERSGFVRYGYTF.

This clone was recorded a few times. The chain combines TRBV28 with TRBJ2-7; 7 bases are shared with TRBD2. With V trimmed by 4 bases and J by 2 bases, 8 bases remained unmatched. This CDR3 has 15 amino acids. Looked up from germline, CDR1 is MDHEN and CDR2 is SYDVKM. CDR3 nucleotides: TGTGCCAGCAGTTCGCTTACACTAGCGACCTACGAGCAGTACTTC. It is translated as CASSSLTLATYEQYF.

This clone was detected once. The chain is built from TRBV18 and TRBJ2-3; D possibly corresponds to TRBD2 (5 bases). The CDR3 extends over 12 amino acids. V lost 6 bases and J lost 4, with 8 bases in between. The germline V gene encodes CDR1 KGHSH and CDR2 LQKENI. In DNA form, the CDR3 reads TGTGCCAGCTCCGAGGGCGCAGATACGCAGTATTTT. Encoded protein: CASSEGADTQYF.

The chain combines TRBV28 with TRBJ2-1; TRBD2 might be the D (5 bases). The CDR3 contains 12 residues. V lost 10 bases to trimming and J lost 12 bases, with 19 bases between them. Germline-derived CDR1 and CDR2 are MDHEN and SYDVKM. The CDR3 nucleotides are TGTGCCACCAAAGACGGCCTCCGGGGGCAGTTCTTC. Translated: CATKDGLRGQFF.

This rearrangement joins TRBV6-1 to TRBJ1-1; D unresolved. Germline-derived CDR1 and CDR2 are MNHNS and SASEGT. The CDR3 loop spans 13 amino acids. V lost 7 bases and J 3 bases, leaving 12 bases between the germline ends. The CDR3 spells CASKAAMDTEAFF. As DNA, the CDR3 is TGTGCCAGCAAAGCGGCTATGGACACTGAAGCTTTCTTT.

The rearrangement joins TRBV27 to TRBJ2-7; 9 bases agree with TRBD1. Trimming cost V 6 bases and J 7 bases; bases outside gene matches: 7. This CDR3 has 13 residues. The germline V gene encodes CDR1 MNHEY and CDR2 SMNVEV (reference sequence). The CDR3 sequence: CASSDRGMSEQYF. The CDR3 DNA sequence: TGTGCCAGCAGCGACAGGGGGATGAGTGAGCAGTACTTC.

The genes are TRBV28 and TRBJ2-7, with 8 positions matching TRBD1. V lost 6 bases, J lost 8 bases, and 6 bases stayed unmatched. The CDR3 consists of 12 residues. The germline CDR1 and CDR2 sequences are MDHEN and SYDVKM. The CDR3 region is CASSLTGGQQYF. In DNA form, the CDR3 reads TGTGCCAGCAGCCTAACAGGGGGTCAGCAGTACTTC.

The chain combines TRBV6-5 with TRBJ2-7, with D hard to call. The CDR3 is 13 amino acids. The V end lost 7 bases, the J end lost 1 base, and 11 bases lay between the germline ends. Germline assignment: CDR1 MNHEY and CDR2 SVGAGI. CDR3 sequence: CASTAGYSYEQYF. In nucleotides, the CDR3 is TGTGCCAGCACCGCAGGCTATTCCTACGAGCAGTACTTC.

The chain combines TRBV2 with TRBJ2-5, with a possible D match to TRBD1 (6 bases). The CDR3 runs to 15 residues. Trimming cost V 4 bases and J 4 bases, with 16 bases left between them. The V gene's germline CDR1 is SNHLY and CDR2 FYNNEI. CDR3 protein: CASSATGSPGETQYF. CDR3 DNA sequence: TGTGCCAGCAGTGCAACAGGGAGTCCTGGAGAGACCCAGTACTTC.

The chain combines TRBV6-1 with TRBJ2-7; TRBD2 aligns across 7 bases. Germline CDR1 reads MNHNS; CDR2 reads SASEGT. V gave up 1 base and J gave up 6 bases; unmatched junction bases: 6. The CDR3 contains 14 residues. CDR3 sequence: CASSEGLSGGEQYF. For the CDR3, the DNA is TGTGCCAGCAGTGAAGGGCTTTCGGGGGGCGAGCAGTACTTC.

V gene TRBV5-1 combines with J gene TRBJ1-1, with a weak D call TRBD1 (5 bases). This CDR3 has 12 residues. Germline V lookup: CDR1 SGHRS, CDR2 YFSETQ. Trimming took 0 bases from V and 11 from J, leaving 11 bases between them. The CDR3 spells CASSLAQGRAFF. DNA for the CDR3: TGCGCCAGCAGCTTGGCGCAGGGCAGGGCTTTCTTT.

This sequence joins TRBV2 and TRBJ1-4; 10 nucleotides align to TRBD1. The CDR3 extends over 15 amino acids. Unmatched junction bases numbered 6, after V lost 5 bases and J lost 6 bases. Germline V lookup: CDR1 SNHLY, CDR2 FYNNEI. CDR3 protein: CASSPDRGPDEKLFF. DNA for the CDR3: TGTGCCAGCAGTCCCGACAGGGGGCCGGATGAAAAACTGTTTTTT.

The genes are TRBV30 and TRBJ2-5; 7 positions match TRBD1. TRBJ2-7 explains the end of the DNA better; the J call may be wrong. Per germline, CDR1 GTSNPN and CDR2 SVGIG (reference sequence). This CDR3 spans 13 amino acids. The CDR3 sequence: CAWTGQDLYEQYF. CDR3 DNA: TGTGCCTGGACAGGACAGGACCTCTACGAGCAGTACTTC.

The chain employs TRBV19 and TRBJ1-1, with D maybe TRBD1 (6 bases). The V end lost 5 bases, the J end lost 10 bases, and 20 bases lay between the germline ends. CDR3 length equals 14 residues. Germline V gene data show CDR1 as LNHDA and CDR2 as SQIVND (reference sequence). This CDR3 is CASSRAPKTGRAFF. CDR3 sequence (DNA): TGTGCCAGTAGTCGAGCCCCTAAGACAGGTCGAGCTTTCTTT.

This chain uses TRBV19 with TRBJ1-2, with 8 nucleotides matching TRBD1. V dropped 0 bases and J dropped 5; count of bases not matched to a gene: 11. The CDR3 consists of 17 residues. Germline V gene data show CDR1 as LNHDA and CDR2 as SQIVND (reference sequence). As DNA, the CDR3 is TGTGCCAGTAGTATAGATCCAGGACGGAGACAGGGGTATGGCTACACCTTC. The encoded protein is CASSIDPGRRQGYGYTF.

The CDR3, as DNA: TGTGCCAGCTCACCGGGGCTGGAACACAGGGATTGGTACGAGCAGTACTTC. Its protein product is CASSPGLEHRDWYEQYF. The J gene is TRBJ2-7, the V gene TRBV18, with D possibly TRBD1 on 6 matching bases. The CDR3 is 17 residues long. The V gene's germline CDR1 is KGHSH and CDR2 LQKENI. Trimming removed 3 bases from V and 4 bases from J, with 22 bases in between.